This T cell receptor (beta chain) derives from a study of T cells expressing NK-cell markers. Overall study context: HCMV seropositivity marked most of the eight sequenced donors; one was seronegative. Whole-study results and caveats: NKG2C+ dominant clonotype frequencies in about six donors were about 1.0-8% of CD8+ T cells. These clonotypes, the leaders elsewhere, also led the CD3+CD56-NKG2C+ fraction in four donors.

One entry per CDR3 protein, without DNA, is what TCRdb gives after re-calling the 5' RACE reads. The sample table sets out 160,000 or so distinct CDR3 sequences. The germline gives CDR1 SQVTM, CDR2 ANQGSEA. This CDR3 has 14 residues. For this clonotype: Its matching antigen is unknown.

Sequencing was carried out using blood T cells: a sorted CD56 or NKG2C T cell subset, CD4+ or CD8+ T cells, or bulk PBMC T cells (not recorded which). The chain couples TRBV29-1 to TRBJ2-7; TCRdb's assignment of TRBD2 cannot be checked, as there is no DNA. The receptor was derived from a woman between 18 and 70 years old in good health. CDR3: CSVGRDSPSGRQYF.